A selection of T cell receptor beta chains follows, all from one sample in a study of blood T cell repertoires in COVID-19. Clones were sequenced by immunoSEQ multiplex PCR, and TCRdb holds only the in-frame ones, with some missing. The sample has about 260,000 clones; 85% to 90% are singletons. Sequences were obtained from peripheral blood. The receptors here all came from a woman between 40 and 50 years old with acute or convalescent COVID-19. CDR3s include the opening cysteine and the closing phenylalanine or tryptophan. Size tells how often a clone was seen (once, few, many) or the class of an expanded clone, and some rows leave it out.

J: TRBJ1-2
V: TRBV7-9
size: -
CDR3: CASSLGGENGYTF

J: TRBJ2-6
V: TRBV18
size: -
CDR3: CASSPGGSGANVLTF

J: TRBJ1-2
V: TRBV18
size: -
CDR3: CASSPTGQRNYGYTF

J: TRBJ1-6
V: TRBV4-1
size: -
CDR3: CASSPTGGNSPLHF

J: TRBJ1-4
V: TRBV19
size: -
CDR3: CASSILRGGVGEKLFF

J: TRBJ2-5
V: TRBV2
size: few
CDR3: CASSPFWSSPGGETQYF

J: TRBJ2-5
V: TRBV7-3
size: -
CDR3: CASSRSGGAGETQYF

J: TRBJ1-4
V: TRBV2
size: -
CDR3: CASSGQGAGEKLFF

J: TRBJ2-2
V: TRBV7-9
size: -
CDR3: CASSTRVSPTGELFF

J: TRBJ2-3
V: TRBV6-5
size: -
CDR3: CASSWTGTTDTQYF

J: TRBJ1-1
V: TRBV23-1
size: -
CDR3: CASSQPCRGRPAFF

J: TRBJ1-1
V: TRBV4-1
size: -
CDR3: CASSLAGGTEAFF

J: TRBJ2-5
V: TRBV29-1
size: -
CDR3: CSVEDGDRGGETQYF

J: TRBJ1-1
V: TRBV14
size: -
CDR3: CASSHLGPEAFF

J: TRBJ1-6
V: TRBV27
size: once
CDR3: CASRGAYSPLHF

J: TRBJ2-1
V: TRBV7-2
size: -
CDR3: CASSFPSGGPSYNEQFF

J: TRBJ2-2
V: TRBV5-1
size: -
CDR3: CASSAVTGGNGELFF

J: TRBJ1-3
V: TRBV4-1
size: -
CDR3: CASNPGGFSGNTIYF

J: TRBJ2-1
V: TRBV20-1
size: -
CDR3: CSASKGTSDNEQFF

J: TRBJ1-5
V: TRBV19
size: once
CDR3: CASTVTGDPPQPQHF

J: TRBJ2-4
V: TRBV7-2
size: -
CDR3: CASSLGAGLAKNIQYF

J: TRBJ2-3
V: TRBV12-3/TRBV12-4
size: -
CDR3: CASSLLSLDTQYF

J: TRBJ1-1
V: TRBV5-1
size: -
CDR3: CASGLSGRSLNTEAFF

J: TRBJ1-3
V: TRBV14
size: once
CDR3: CASRPQSGNTIYF

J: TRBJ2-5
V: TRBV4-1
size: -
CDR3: CASSQAGLEETQYF

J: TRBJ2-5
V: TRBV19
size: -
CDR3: CASSTGGGIGLGETQYF

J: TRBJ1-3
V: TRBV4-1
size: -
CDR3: CASSQQRGSTIYF

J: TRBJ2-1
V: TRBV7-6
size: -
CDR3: CASSLGVRLSGNEQFF

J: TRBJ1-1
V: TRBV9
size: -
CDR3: CASSVAGSTEAFF

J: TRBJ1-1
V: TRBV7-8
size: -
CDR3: CASSAAGRDNTEAFF

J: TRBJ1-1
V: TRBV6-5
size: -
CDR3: CASSYSIRGDTEAFF

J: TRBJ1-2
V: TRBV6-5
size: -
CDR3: CASGGEEGGYGYTF